What follows are 20 T cell receptor beta chains derived from one specimen sequenced in a study of Ad26.COV2.S vaccination and SARS-CoV-2 variants. Sample treatment: roughly 18 received Ad26.COV2.S at low or high dose, single or two shots; roughly five received placebo; per-sample allocation not given. Repertoires come from day 63 after the first vaccine or placebo injection. Using immunoSEQ multiplex PCR, the repertoire was profiled, and TCRdb retains in-frame clones only, with some absent. The table shows some 300,000 clones, with approximately 86% occurring only once. The starting material was peripheral blood, obtained in a trial of Ad26.COV2.S vaccine versus placebo. The receptors come from a person aged 18 to 59 who received the Ad26.COV2.S COVID-19 vaccine or a placebo.

The chain joins TRBV11-2 to TRBJ1-1; no clear D. CDR3 length: 14 amino acids. The ends were cut back, 1 base at V and 4 bases at J, with 10 bases in the middle. Germline V gene sequence: CDR1 SGHAT, CDR2 FQNNGV. CDR3 DNA: TGTGCCAGCAGCTTAGTAAGCGGGAGCACTGAAGCTTTCTTT. Translating gives CASSLVSGSTEAFF.

This chain joins TRBV18 and TRBJ2-7; the match to TRBD1 covers 9 bases. With 6 bases clipped from V and 3 bases from J, the junction kept 6 bases outside the gene matches. CDR3 size: 14 residues. Germline assignment: CDR1 KGHSH and CDR2 LQKENI. The DNA of the CDR3 is TGTGCCAGCTCCGGGGACAGGGTAATCTACGAGCAGTACTTC. This translates into CASSGDRVIYEQYF.

The V call is TRBV11-2, the J call TRBJ1-1; D unresolved. The germline V gene has CDR1 SGHAT and CDR2 FQNNGV. V was shortened by 5 bases and J by 4 bases, with 17 bases between the two germline ends. The length of the CDR3 is 15 residues. In nucleotides, the CDR3 is TGTGCCAGCAGCCCCCAATTTGGGCAGACCACTGAAGCTTTCTTT. Protein sequence: CASSPQFGQTTEAFF.

This rearrangement joins TRBV29-1 to TRBJ1-1; 8 bases map to TRBD1. With 7 bases clipped from V and 1 base from J, the junction kept 2 bases outside the gene matches. Germline-derived CDR1 and CDR2 are SQVTM and ANQGSEA. This CDR3 spans 12 amino acids. This chain's CDR3 is CSAGQGNTEAFF. The DNA of the CDR3 is TGCAGCGCAGGACAGGGGAACACTGAAGCTTTCTTT.

As concerns this clone: A read error may account for a junction end that differs from germline. This sequence joins TRBV7-9 and TRBJ2-5; D is undetermined. The germline CDR1 and CDR2 sequences are SEHNR and FQNEAQ (reference sequence). This CDR3 region has 16 residues. The CDR3: CASSPPGARNLRVSNF. CDR3 DNA sequence: TGTGCCAGCAGCCCCCCCGGAGCTAGGAACCTCCGGGTTTCCAACTTC.

The chain recombines TRBV5-4 with TRBJ2-2; no clear D gene. V lost 4 bases, J lost 2 bases, and 12 bases lay in between. Germline lookup yields CDR1 SGHNT and CDR2 YYREEE (reference sequence). This CDR3 region has 15 residues. The CDR3 sequence is CASSPLAGNTGELFF. The DNA for the CDR3 is TGTGCCAGCAGCCCCCTGGCAGGAAACACCGGGGAGCTGTTTTTT.

The chain uses TRBV5-1 and TRBJ1-1; 7 nucleotides match TRBD1. Germline CDR1 reads SGHRS; CDR2 reads YFSETQ. The CDR3 length is 13 residues. Germline trimming cut 4 bases from V and 11 bases from J; bases unmatched to any gene: 11. This CDR3 reads CASSETGLNLAFF. CDR3 coding DNA: TGCGCCAGCAGCGAGACAGGGCTGAATTTGGCTTTCTTT.

The count of this clone is one. The chain links TRBV28 to TRBJ1-5; TRBD1 might be the D (5 bases). Germline V gives CDR1 MDHEN, CDR2 SYDVKM. The V end lost 4 bases, the J end lost 0 bases, and 19 bases lay between the germline ends. This CDR3 has 18 amino acids. The DNA of the CDR3 is TGTGCCAGCAGTTCGACAGAAAATACCCCCTATAGCAATCAGCCCCAGCATTTT. The encoded protein is CASSSTENTPYSNQPQHF. The full variable domain, completed using reference TRBV28 and TRBJ1-5, is DVKVTQSSRYLVKRTGEKVFLECVQDMDHENMFWYRQDPGLGLRLIYFSYDVKMKEKGDIPEGYSVSREKKERFSLILESASTNQTSMYLCASSSTENTPYSNQPQHFGDGTRLSIL.

V usage is TRBV24-1 and J usage is TRBJ2-1, with 9 positions matching TRBD2. The V and J ends lost 9 bases and 6 bases, in that order; junction bases with no gene match: 11. In germline, CDR1 is KGHDR, CDR2 SFDVKD. The CDR3 is 15 residues long. The CDR3 region is CATSRLRGGFNEQFF. The CDR3 nucleotides are TGTGCCACCTCAAGGCTGCGGGGGGGCTTCAATGAGCAGTTCTTC.

This clone was detected only once. The chain employs TRBV7-2 and TRBJ2-2; TRBD1 aligns across 7 bases. From germline, CDR1 is SGHTA and CDR2 FQGNSA. This CDR3 region has 16 residues. V trimming: 3 bases; J trimming: 3 bases; junction bases outside the gene matches: 7. The DNA for the CDR3 is TGTGCCAGCAGCTTCCAAGGGGGCTGGGACACCGGGGAGCTGTTTTTT. This translates into CASSFQGGWDTGELFF.

The chain recombines TRBV21-1 with TRBJ2-1; the table calls TRBD2, which could not be checked here. TRBV21-1 is an annotated pseudogene. The CDR3 runs to 14 residues. The CDR3, as DNA: TGTGCCACCGGGCCCTCCCGGGGGGCCCATGAGCAGTTCTTC. Its translation is CATGPSRGAHEQFF.

The V call is TRBV2, the J call TRBJ2-5; 10 bases are a match to TRBD1. The V segment lost 5 bases and the J segment 3 bases; nucleotides outside the gene matches: 3. The germline CDR1 and CDR2 sequences are SNHLY and FYNNEI. The CDR3 runs 14 residues. The CDR3 DNA follows: TGTGCCAGCAGTAGCGGGACAGGGGAAGAGACCCAGTACTTC. It is translated as CASSSGTGEETQYF.

This rearrangement joins TRBV5-6 to TRBJ1-1; D gene uncertain. CDR3 length: 15 residues. Germline loops: CDR1 SGHDT, CDR2 YYEEEE. Trimming pared 4 bases from V and 8 bases from J, leaving 21 bases between. CDR3 region: CASSHDTVQVLEAFF. The CDR3, as DNA: TGTGCCAGCAGCCACGATACTGTCCAGGTTTTAGAAGCTTTCTTT.

V usage is TRBV9 and J usage is TRBJ1-3; D gene uncertain. The CDR3 runs to 14 residues. The V gene lost 4 bases and the J gene lost 2 bases, with 10 bases spanning the gap. Germline V gene lookup returns CDR1 SGDLS and CDR2 YYNGEE. In DNA, the CDR3 is TGTGCCAGCAGCTCCCCCTTGGCTGGAAACACCATATATTTT. It encodes CASSSPLAGNTIYF.

This clone was counted only a few times. Other DNA sequences of this sample code for an identical CDR3. V usage is TRBV5-1 and J usage is TRBJ1-1; TRBD1 matches 8 bases. The germline gives CDR1 SGHRS, CDR2 YFSETQ. J was trimmed by 1 base and V by 5 bases; bases with no gene match: 4. The CDR3 sequence is 14 residues long. CDR3 region: CASSPGTGNTEAFF. CDR3 in DNA: TGCGCCAGCAGTCCCGGGACAGGGAACACTGAAGCTTTCTTT.

The J gene is TRBJ1-4, the V gene TRBV7-8; the D gene is possibly TRBD1 (6 bases). The germline V gene has CDR1 SGHVS and CDR2 FQNEAQ. V was pared by 5 bases and J by 3 bases, with 16 bases between. CDR3 length: 16 amino acids. This CDR3 reads CASSRTGNKANEKLFF. CDR3 DNA: TGTGCCAGCAGCCGCACAGGGAACAAGGCTAATGAAAAACTGTTTTTT.

V usage is TRBV28 and J usage is TRBJ2-7, with D perhaps TRBD1 or TRBD2 (7 bases each). CDR1 and CDR2 (germline): MDHEN, SYDVKM. V shed 5 bases and J shed 0 bases, with 11 bases lying between them. The CDR3 runs to 14 residues. The CDR3 spells CASSAGGGSYEQYF. The CDR3 DNA is TGTGCCAGCAGTGCAGGGGGGGGCTCCTACGAGCAGTACTTC.

This rearrangement joins TRBV28 to TRBJ1-2, with D maybe TRBD1 (5 bases). Germline lookup yields CDR1 MDHEN and CDR2 SYDVKM. V lost 2 bases and J lost 1, with 8 bases in between. The CDR3 totals 14 residues. CDR3 DNA: TGTGCCAGCAGTTTACAGGGTTTTAACTATGGCTACACCTTC. As protein: CASSLQGFNYGYTF.

The CDR3 loop reads CASSVSGLSRGRWTEAFF. The CDR3 DNA is TGTGCCAGCAGTGTTTCGGGGTTAAGTAGGGGAAGATGGACTGAAGCTTTCTTT. This chain uses TRBV6-1 with TRBJ1-1; the D gene is possibly TRBD1 (5 bases). CDR3 length equals 18 residues. Germline V gene data show CDR1 as MNHNS and CDR2 as SASEGT. Deletions cut 4 bases from V and 5 bases from J, with 26 bases between.

The chain employs TRBV27 and TRBJ1-3; 7 positions agree with TRBD1. J gave up 0 bases and V 2 bases, and 19 bases lay outside the gene matches. Germline V CDR1 and CDR2: MNHEY, SMNVEV (reference sequence). This CDR3 is built from 21 residues. The CDR3 region is CASSLPRPRQGGHSSGNTIYF. The DNA for the CDR3 is TGTGCCAGCAGTTTACCCCGTCCACGTCAGGGGGGACATAGCTCTGGAAACACCATATATTTT.